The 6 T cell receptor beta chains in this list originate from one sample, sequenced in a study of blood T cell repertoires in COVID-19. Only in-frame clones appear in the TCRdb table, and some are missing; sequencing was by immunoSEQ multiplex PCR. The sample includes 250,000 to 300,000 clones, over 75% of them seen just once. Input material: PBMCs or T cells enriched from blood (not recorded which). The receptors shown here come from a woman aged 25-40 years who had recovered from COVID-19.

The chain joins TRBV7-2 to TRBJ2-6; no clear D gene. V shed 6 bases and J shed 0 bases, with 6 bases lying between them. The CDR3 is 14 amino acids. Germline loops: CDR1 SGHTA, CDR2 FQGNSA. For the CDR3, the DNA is TGTGCCAGCAGTTCGAGCTCTGGGGCCAACGTCCTGACTTTC. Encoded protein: CASSSSSGANVLTF.

CDR3 loop: CASSELQGAVGSPLHF. The CDR3 nucleotides are TGTGCCAGCAGTGAATTACAGGGGGCGGTTGGGTCACCCCTCCACTTT. V and J are TRBV25-1 and TRBJ1-6; 9 nucleotides align to TRBD1. V lost 1 base to trimming and J lost 10 bases; unmatched junction nucleotides: 8. The CDR3 runs 16 residues. The V gene's germline CDR1 is MGHDK and CDR2 SYGVNS.

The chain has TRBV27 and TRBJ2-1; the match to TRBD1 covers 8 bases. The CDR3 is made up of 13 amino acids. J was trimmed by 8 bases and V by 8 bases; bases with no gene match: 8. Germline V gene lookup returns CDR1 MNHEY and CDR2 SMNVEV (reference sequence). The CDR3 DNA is TGTGCCAGCGGCGGACAGGGTTGGTATGAGCAGTTCTTC. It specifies CASGGQGWYEQFF.

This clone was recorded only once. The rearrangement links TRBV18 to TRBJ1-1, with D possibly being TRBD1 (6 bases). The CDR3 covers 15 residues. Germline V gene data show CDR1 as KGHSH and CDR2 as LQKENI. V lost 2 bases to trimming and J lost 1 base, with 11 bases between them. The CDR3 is CASSPTGTQNTEAFF. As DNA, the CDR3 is TGTGCCAGCTCACCAACCGGGACACAGAACACTGAAGCTTTCTTT.

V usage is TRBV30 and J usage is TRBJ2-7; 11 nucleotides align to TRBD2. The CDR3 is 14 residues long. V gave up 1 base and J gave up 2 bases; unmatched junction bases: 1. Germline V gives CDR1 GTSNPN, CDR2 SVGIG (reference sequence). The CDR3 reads CAWSETSGTYEQYF. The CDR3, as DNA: TGTGCCTGGAGTGAGACTAGCGGGACCTACGAGCAGTACTTC.

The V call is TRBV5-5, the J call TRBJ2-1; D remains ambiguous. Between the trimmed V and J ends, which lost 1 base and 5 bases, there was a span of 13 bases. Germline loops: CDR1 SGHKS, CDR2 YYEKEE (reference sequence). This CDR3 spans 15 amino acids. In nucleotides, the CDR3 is TGTGCCAGCAGCTTGAACGGGTTGCTCAACAATGAGCAGTTCTTC. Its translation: CASSLNGLLNNEQFF.